This T cell receptor beta chain was profiled in a study of a mutant IDH1 vaccine in newly diagnosed glioma. Study in general: Mean patient age was roughly 43 years; approximately 62% were male and roughly 38% female. Most had both radiotherapy and temozolomide beforehand; others had only one. Broader study findings: Pseudoprogression apparently lacked any relation to changes in top peripheral T cell clonotypes.

Germline V gene sequence: CDR1 LGHNA, CDR2 YNFKEQ. J gave up 5 bases and V 1 base, and 12 bases lay outside the gene matches. This CDR3 region has 18 residues. On this clone itself: The antigen remains unidentified.

Sequencing was performed with immunoSEQ multiplex PCR; in TCRdb, only in-frame clones are kept and a portion is missing. In the table there are some 60,000 clones, approximately 91% of which are singletons. Time point denoted: baseline, week 1 (first vaccination visit). Treatment indicated: pre-vaccination baseline after standard-of-care therapy. Each tumor in the donors was a new WHO grade 3 or 4 astrocytoma, IDH1-mutant and ATRX-lost. This clonotype was obtained from a man aged 45-65 years with glioma. Sequences were derived from PBMCs, sampled from a glioma patient treated with radiotherapy, temozolomide or both. The rearrangement uses TRBV4-2 and TRBJ2-2; TRBD2 agrees at 8 bases. The CDR3 is CASSQGGGTGGQTGELFF. In DNA form, the CDR3 reads TGTGCCAGCAGCCAAGGGGGCGGGACGGGGGGGCAGACCGGGGAGCTGTTTTTT.